This T cell receptor (beta chain) emerged from a study of blood T cell repertoires in COVID-19. Study-level information: Sites in the United States, Italy and Spain provided acute and convalescent COVID-19 samples. PBMCs, B-cell-depleted T cells, or T cells provided the cDNA or gDNA that made up the material.

In the authors' methods: Estimated nucleated cell counts came from reference gene primer amplification. Profiling relied on immunoSEQ multiplex PCR, and the TCRdb table lists in-frame clones only, not all of them. V and J calls and clone size come straight from that table; D and trimming were deduced from the DNA. This sample has some 250,000 clones; 82% occur once, and the top ten carry around 12%. The sequenced sample consisted of peripheral blood. The source is a woman aged 60-75 years with active or convalescent COVID-19.

Here the CDR3 reads CASSPGPGNYGYTF. CDR3 DNA sequence: TGCGCCAGCAGCCCCGGCCCAGGGAACTATGGCTACACCTTC. The chain recombines TRBV5-1 with TRBJ1-2; TRBD1 is a possible D gene (5 bases). Germline V lookup: CDR1 SGHRS, CDR2 YFSETQ. Trimming cost V 4 bases and J 2 bases, with 12 bases left between them. The CDR3 is 14 amino acids.